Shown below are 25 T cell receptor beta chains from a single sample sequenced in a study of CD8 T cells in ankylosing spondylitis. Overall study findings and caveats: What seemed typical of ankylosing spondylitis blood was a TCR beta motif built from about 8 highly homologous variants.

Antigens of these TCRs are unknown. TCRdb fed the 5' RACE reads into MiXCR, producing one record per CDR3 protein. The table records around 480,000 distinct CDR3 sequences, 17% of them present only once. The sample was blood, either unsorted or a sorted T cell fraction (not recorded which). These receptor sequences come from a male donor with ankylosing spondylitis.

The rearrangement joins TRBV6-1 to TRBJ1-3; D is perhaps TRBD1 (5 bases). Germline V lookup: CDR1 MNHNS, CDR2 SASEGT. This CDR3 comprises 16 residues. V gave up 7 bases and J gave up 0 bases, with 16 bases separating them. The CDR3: CASTTQGGSSGNTIYF. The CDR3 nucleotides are TGTGCCAGCACTACCCAGGGAGGTAGCTCTGGAAACACCATATATTTT.

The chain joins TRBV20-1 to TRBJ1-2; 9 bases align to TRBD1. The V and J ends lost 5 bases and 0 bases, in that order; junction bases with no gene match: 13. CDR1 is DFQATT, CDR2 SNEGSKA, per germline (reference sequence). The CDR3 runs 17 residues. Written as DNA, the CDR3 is TGCAGTGCTCCTACCGGGACAGGGAAGCACACTAACTATGGCTACACCTTC. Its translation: CSAPTGTGKHTNYGYTF.

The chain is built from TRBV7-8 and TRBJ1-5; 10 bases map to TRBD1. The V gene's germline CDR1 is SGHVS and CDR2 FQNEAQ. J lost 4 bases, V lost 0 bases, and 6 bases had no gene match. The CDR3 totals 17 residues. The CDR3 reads CASSLAPDRGTNQPQHF. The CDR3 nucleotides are TGTGCCAGCAGCTTAGCTCCGGACAGGGGGACAAATCAGCCCCAGCATTTT.

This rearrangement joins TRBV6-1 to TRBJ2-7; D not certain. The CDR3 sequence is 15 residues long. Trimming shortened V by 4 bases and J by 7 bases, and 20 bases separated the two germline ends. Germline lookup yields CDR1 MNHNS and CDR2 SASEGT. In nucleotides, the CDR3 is TGTGCCAGCAGTGTGCTATATGGTCCTGCCGGGGAGCAGTACTTC. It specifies CASSVLYGPAGEQYF.

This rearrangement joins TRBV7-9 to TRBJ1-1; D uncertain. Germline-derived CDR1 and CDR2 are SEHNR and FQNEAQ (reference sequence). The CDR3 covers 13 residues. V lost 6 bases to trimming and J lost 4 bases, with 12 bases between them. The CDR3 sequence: CASRIPLGTEAFF. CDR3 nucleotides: TGTGCCAGCAGGATCCCTCTGGGCACTGAAGCTTTCTTT. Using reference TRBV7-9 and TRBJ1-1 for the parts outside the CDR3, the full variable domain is DTGVSQNPRHKITKRGQNVTFRCDPISEHNRLYWYRQTLGQGPEFLTYFQNEAQLEKSRLLSDRFSAERPKGSFSTLEIQRTEQGDSAMYLCASRIPLGTEAFFGQGTRLTVV.

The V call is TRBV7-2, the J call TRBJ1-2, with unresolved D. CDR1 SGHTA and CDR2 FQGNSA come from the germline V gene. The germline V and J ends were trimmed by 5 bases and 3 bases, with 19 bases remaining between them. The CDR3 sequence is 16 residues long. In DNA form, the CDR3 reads TGTGCCAGCAGCCCCCCACCCCGGTTAGGTGACTATGGCTACACCTTC. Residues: CASSPPPRLGDYGYTF.

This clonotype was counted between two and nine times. The CDR3 nucleotides are TGCGCCAGCAGCGCGACTAGCGGGAGGGCGGGAGAGACCCAGTACTTC. Amino acid sequence: CASSATSGRAGETQYF. The rearrangement links TRBV5-1 to TRBJ2-5, with TRBD2 matching over 14 bases. The ends lost 4 bases at V and 4 bases at J; junction bases unmatched: 6. From germline, CDR1 is SGHRS and CDR2 YFSETQ. The CDR3 has 16 residues.

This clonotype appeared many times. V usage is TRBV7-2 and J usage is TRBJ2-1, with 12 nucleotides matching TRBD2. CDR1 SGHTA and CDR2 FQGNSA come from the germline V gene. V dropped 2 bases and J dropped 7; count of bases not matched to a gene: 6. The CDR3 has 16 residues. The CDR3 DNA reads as TGTGCCAGCAGCTTAAAGCTAGCGGGGGGGCATAATGAGCAGTTCTTC. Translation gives CASSLKLAGGHNEQFF.

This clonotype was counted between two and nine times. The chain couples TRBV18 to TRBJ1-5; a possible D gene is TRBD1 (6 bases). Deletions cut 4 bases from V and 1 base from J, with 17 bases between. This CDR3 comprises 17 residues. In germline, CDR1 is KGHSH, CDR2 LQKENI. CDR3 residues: CASSRAGAGNSNQPQHF. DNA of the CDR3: TGTGCCAGCTCACGGGCAGGGGCTGGGAACAGCAATCAGCCCCAGCATTTT.

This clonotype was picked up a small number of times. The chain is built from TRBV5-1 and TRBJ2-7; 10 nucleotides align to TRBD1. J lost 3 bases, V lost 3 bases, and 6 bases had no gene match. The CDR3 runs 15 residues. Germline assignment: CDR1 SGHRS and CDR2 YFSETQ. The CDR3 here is CASSSRQGANYEQYF. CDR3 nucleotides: TGCGCCAGCAGCTCCAGACAGGGGGCCAACTACGAGCAGTACTTC.

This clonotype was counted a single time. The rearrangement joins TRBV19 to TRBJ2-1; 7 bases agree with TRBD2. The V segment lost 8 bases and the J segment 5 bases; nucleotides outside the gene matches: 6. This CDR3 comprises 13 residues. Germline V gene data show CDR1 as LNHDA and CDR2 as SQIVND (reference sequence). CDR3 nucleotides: TGTGCCAGTCGGCGGGAGCACGACAATGAGCAGTTCTTC. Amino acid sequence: CASRREHDNEQFF.

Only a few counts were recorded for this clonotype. This chain's CDR3 is CATSSPWGYNSYEQYF. DNA of the CDR3: TGTGCCACCAGCAGCCCTTGGGGCTACAACTCCTACGAGCAGTACTTC. The chain links TRBV15 to TRBJ2-7; D may be TRBD1 (5 bases). The CDR3 is 16 amino acids. V lost 3 bases and J 0 bases, leaving 15 bases between the germline ends. CDR1 and CDR2 from the germline V gene are LNHNV and YYDKDF (reference sequence). Together with reference TRBV15 and TRBJ2-7, the CDR3 gives the full variable domain: DAMVIQNPRYQVTQFGKPVTLSCSQTLNHNVMYWYQQKSSQAPKLLFHYYDKDFNNEADTPDNFQSRRPNTSFCFLDIRSPGLGDTAMYLCATSSPWGYNSYEQYFGPGTRLTVT.

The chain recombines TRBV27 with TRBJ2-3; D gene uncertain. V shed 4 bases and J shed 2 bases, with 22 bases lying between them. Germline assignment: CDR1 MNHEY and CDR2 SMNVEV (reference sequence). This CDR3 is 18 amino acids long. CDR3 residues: CASSYRAQLGSITDTQYF. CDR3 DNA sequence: TGTGCCAGCAGTTACCGGGCCCAACTTGGCTCAATCACAGATACGCAGTATTTT.

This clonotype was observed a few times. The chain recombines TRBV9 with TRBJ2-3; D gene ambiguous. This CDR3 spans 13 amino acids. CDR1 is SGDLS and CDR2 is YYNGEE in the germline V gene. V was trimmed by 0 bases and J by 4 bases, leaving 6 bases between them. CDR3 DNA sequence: TGTGCCAGCAGCGTAGACGGATCAGATACGCAGTATTTT. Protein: CASSVDGSDTQYF.

CDR3 sequence (DNA): TGTGCCAGCGGGCTAGCAGAAGAGACCCAGTACTTC. It codes for CASGLAEETQYF. The V gene is TRBV2, the J gene TRBJ2-5, with D tentatively TRBD2 (5 bases). The germline V gene encodes CDR1 SNHLY and CDR2 FYNNEI. V was cut by 8 bases and J by 3 bases, with 10 bases left in between. This CDR3 spans 12 amino acids.

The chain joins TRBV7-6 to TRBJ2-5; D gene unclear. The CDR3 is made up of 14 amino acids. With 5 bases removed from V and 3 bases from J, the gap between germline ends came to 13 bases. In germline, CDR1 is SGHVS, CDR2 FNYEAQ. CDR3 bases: TGTGCCAGCAGCCTTCAAGGACCCAAAGAGACCCAGTACTTC. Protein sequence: CASSLQGPKETQYF.

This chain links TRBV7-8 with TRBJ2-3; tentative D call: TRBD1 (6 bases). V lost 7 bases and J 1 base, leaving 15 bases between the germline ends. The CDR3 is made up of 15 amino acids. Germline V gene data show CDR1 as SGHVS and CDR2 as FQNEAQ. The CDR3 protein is CASTRGQRRTDTQYF. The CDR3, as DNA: TGTGCCAGCACAAGAGGACAGAGACGCACAGATACGCAGTATTTT.

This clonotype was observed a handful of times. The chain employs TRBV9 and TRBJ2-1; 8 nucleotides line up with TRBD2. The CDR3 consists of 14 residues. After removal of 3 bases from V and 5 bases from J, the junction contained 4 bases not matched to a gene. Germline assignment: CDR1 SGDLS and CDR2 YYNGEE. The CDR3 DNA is TGTGCCAGCAGCGCGGGGGGGAGTAACAATGAGCAGTTCTTC. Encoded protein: CASSAGGSNNEQFF.

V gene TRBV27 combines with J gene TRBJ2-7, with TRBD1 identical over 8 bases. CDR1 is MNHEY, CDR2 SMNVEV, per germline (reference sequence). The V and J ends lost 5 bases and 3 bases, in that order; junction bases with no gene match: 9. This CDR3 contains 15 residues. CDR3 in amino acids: CASSPTDRASYEQYF. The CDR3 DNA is TGTGCCAGCAGTCCCACGGACAGGGCGAGCTACGAGCAGTACTTC.

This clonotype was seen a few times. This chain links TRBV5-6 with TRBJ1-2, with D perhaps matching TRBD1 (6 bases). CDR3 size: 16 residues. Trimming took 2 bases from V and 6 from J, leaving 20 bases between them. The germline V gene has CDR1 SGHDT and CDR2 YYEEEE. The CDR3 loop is CASSFRSLTGSHGYTF. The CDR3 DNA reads TGTGCCAGCAGCTTTAGGTCCCTAACAGGGAGCCATGGCTACACCTTC.

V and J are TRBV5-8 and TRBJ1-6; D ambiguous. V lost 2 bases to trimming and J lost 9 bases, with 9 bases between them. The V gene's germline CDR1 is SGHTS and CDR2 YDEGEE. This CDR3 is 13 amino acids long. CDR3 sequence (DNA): TGTGCCAGCAGCTTAACATGGGGTTCACCCCTCCACTTT. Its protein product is CASSLTWGSPLHF.

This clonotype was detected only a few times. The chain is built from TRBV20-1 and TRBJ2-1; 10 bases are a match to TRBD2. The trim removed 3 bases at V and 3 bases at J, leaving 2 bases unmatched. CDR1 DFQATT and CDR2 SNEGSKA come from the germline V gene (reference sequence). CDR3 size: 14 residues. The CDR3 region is CSARSGRDYNEQFF. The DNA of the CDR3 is TGCAGTGCTAGGAGCGGGAGGGACTACAATGAGCAGTTCTTC.

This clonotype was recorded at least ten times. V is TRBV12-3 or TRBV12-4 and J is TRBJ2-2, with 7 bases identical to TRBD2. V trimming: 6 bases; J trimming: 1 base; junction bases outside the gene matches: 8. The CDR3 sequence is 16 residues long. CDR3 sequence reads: CASSLTGTKNTGELFF. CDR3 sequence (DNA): TGTGCCAGCAGCCTGACCGGGACTAAGAACACCGGGGAGCTGTTTTTT.

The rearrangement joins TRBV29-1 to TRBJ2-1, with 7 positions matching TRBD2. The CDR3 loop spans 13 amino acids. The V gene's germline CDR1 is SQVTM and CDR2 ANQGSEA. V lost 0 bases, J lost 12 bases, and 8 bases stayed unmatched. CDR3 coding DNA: TGCAGCGTTGAAGATCCGGCGGGGGTCACGCAGTTCTTC. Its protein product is CSVEDPAGVTQFF.

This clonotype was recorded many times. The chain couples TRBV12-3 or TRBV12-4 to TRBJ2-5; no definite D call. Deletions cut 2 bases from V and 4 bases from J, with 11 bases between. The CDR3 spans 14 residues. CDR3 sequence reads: CASSLLGPSETQYF. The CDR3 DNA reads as TGTGCCAGCAGTTTATTAGGCCCGTCAGAGACCCAGTACTTC.